This T cell receptor beta chain was retrieved from a study of PD-1 blockade in mismatch repair-deficient tumors. Study information: All were previously treated, progressing patients with 12 mismatch repair-deficient cancer types.

Sequencing used immunoSEQ multiplex PCR; TCRdb keeps in-frame clones, though not all of them. The profile shows around 51,000 clones, over 75% of them singletons. Findings and caveats of the study: After pembrolizumab, tumor-resident clones rose rapidly, then generally contracted before radiologic responses.

To note about this clone: Its antigen remains unidentified.

The CDR3 has 17 residues. Unmatched junction bases numbered 10, after V lost 5 bases and J lost 5 bases. Looked up from germline, CDR1 is MNHEY and CDR2 is SMNVEV (reference sequence). TCRs were sequenced from a few patients responding to pembrolizumab. V is TRBV27 and J is TRBJ2-3; 13 positions match TRBD2. The sample here was peripheral blood, taken roughly 21 weeks after starting pembrolizumab. This receptor was taken from an adult with mismatch repair-deficient cancer. CDR3 DNA: TGTGCCAGCAGTCCCGGACTAGCGGGAGCTTGGGAAGATACGCAGTATTTT. It encodes CASSPGLAGAWEDTQYF.